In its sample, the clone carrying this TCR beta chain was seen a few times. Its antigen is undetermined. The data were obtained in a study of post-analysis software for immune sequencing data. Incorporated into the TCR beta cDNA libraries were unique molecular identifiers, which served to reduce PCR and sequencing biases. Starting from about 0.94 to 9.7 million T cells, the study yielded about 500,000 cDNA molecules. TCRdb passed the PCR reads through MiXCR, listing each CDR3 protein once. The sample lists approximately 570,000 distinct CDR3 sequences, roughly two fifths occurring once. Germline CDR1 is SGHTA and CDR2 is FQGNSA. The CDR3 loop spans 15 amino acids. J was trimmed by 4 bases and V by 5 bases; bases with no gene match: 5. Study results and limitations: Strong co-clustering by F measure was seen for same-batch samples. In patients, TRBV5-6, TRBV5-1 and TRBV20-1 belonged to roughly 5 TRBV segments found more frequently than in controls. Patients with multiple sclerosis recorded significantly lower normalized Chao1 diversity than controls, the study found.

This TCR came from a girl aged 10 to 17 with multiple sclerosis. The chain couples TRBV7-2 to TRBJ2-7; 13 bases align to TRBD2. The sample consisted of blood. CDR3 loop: CASSTGLAGTYEQYF. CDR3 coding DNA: TGTGCCAGCAGCACGGGACTAGCGGGAACTTACGAGCAGTACTTC.